This TCR beta chain stems from a study of blood T cell repertoires in COVID-19 (TCRdb year 2020). With respect to the entire study: Collaborator samples came from the United States, Italy and Spain and covered acute and convalescent phases of COVID-19. The prospective study material was composed of cDNA or gDNA derived from T cells, B-cell-depleted T cells, or PBMCs. Subjects who had been exposed to COVID-19, were actively infected with it, or had recovered from it provided the deeply sampled blood TCRbeta repertoires that made up the dataset. The repertoires were released in a freely available public database intended as a resource for research on the immune response to SARS-CoV-2. The samples were drawn from two sources: the first 160 participants of the ongoing ImmuneRACE study, and 1,254 subjects contributed by 6 global collaborators. The sample metadata nearly always contained a de-identified subject ID, COVID-19 status, age in years and sex. Where HLA class I and class II types were available, the types were taken from metadata supplied by the sample provider, not from assay-based typing.

As regards this clone: Its antigen is unknown. No much larger clone exists at a distance of one base, and base qualities are not known.

TCRbeta CDR3 regions were amplified from genomic DNA using the immunoSEQ Assay, a bias-controlled multiplex PCR. Processing in the source paper ran as follows. Within the assay, amplification of reference gene primers was used to estimate how many nucleated cells each sample contained. To quantify the absolute abundance of each unique TCRbeta CDR3 rearrangement, sequence reads were collapsed and filtered. For each sample, productive Simpson clonality was calculated as the square root of Simpson's diversity index over productive rearrangements. TCRdb carries this immuneACCESS record with in-frame sequences only. Its versions omit some clonotypes, under half of them owing to an unresolved V gene in the studies checked, with the rest unexplained. V and J calls plus clone size are reproduced from that table; the DNA served to infer D and trimming. Counted in this sample were 110,000 or so clones; around 90% of them appeared once. Together, the top ten hold 1.1% of the sample.

From the cysteine through the phenylalanine, the CDR3 covers 15 amino acids. The sequence is cut down to CDR3 DNA, 45 bases in frame from base 1. The germline V and J ends show losses of 5 bases and 8 bases respectively, and no gene match explains 10 bases of the junction. The germline V gene (reference sequence) provides CDR1 SSHAT and CDR2 FNYEAQ. Points the paper makes about the study in general: Clinical and demographic metadata were provided uncurated, with the amount varying by source and participant.

The collaborating institutions used their own protocols to collect whole blood in K2EDTA tubes. For TCRbeta analysis, collaborators shipped samples as frozen whole blood, isolated PBMCs, or DNA extracted from either of those sample types. The sequence derives from a human donor in a cohort sampled during active COVID-19. In this chain, TRBV7-7 is recombined with TRBJ2-1; 9 nucleotides in the junction match TRBD2. Sequenced material: peripheral blood. The CDR3 protein sequence reads: CASSVGLARRHEQFF. In nucleotides, the sequence is TGTGCCAGCAGCGTCGGACTAGCGAGGCGGCATGAGCAGTTCTTC.